This TCR beta chain was retrieved from a study of control samples from healthy donors and cancer patients. This CDR3 spans 13 amino acids. Germline-derived CDR1 and CDR2 are SGHRS and YFSETQ. The germline V and J ends were trimmed by 4 bases and 0 bases, with 5 bases remaining between them. The repertoire was sequenced with immunoSEQ multiplex PCR; TCRdb's copy has only in-frame clones and lacks some. The data show roughly 92,000 clones, roughly 89% seen once. Turning to this clone: The same CDR3 arises from other DNA sequences in this sample as well.

The chain links TRBV5-1 to TRBJ1-5; D not resolved. The receptor comes from a woman aged 55-69 years in good health. Source material: blood. The CDR3 sequence: CASSLGSNQPQHF. DNA for the CDR3: TGCGCCAGCAGCCTGGGTAGCAATCAGCCCCAGCATTTT.